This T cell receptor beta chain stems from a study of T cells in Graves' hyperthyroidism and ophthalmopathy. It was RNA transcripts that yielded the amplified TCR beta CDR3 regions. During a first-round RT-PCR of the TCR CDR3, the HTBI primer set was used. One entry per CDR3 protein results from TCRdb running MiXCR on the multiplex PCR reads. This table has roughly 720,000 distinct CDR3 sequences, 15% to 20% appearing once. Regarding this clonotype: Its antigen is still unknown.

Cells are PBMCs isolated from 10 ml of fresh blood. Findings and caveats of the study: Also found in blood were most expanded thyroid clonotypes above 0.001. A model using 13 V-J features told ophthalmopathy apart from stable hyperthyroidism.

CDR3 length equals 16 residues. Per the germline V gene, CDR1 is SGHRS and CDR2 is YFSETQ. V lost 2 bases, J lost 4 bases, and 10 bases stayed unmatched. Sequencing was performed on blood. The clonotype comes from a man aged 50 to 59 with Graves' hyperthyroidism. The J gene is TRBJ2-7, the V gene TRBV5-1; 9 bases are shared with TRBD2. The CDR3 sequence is CASSLSRAGGTYEQYF. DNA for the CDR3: TGCGCCAGCAGCTTATCCCGCGCGGGAGGGACTTACGAGCAGTACTTC. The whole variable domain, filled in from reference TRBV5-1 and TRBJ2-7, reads KAGVTQTPRYLIKTRGQQVTLSCSPISGHRSVSWYQQTPGQGLQFLFEYFSETQRNKGNFPGRFSGRQFSNSRSEMNVSTLELGDSALYLCASSLSRAGGTYEQYFGPGTRLTVT.